This TCR beta chain was recovered during a study of T cell responses to AZD1222 COVID-19 vaccine. Overall study findings and caveats: The study found vaccine-associated CD4 TCRs spanning spike, dominant at 160-218 and 743-854. The breadth and depth of Spike-specific TCRs increased once two AZD1222 doses had been given. Unmutated variant regions are reportedly the target of nearly half of TCRs that are spike-specific. Most donors were white British and more were female, and clonal diversity was possibly underestimated.

Trimming took off 3 bases at V and 5 bases at J, with 7 bases between the two ends. This CDR3 has 11 amino acids. CDR1 SQVTM and CDR2 ANQGSEA come from the germline V gene. In its sample, this clone was seen once. What it recognizes is unknown. Different DNA sequences within this sample yield the same CDR3. Only in-frame clones appear in the TCRdb table, and some are missing; sequencing was by immunoSEQ multiplex PCR. This table holds 150,000 to 200,000 clones, 92% found once. This specimen was peripheral blood, taken 28 days after the second AZD1222 dose. This chain joins TRBV29-1 and TRBJ1-2; tentative D call: TRBD1 (6 bases). The receptor comes from an adult who received the AZD1222 COVID-19 vaccine. In DNA form, the CDR3 reads TGCAGCGTTGATAGGGGGTATGGCTACACCTTC. It is translated as CSVDRGYGYTF.